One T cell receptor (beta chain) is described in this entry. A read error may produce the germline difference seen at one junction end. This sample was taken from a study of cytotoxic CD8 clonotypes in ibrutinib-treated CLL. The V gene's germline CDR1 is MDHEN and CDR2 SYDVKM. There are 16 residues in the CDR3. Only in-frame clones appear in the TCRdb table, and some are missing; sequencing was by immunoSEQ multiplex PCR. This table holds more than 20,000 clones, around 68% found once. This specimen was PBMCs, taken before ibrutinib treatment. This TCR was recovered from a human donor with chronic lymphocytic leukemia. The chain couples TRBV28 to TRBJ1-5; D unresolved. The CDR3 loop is CASSGRAGRRNQPQHF. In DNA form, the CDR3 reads TGTGCCAGCAGTGGGAGGGCGGGCAGGCGCAATCAACCCCAGCATTTT.